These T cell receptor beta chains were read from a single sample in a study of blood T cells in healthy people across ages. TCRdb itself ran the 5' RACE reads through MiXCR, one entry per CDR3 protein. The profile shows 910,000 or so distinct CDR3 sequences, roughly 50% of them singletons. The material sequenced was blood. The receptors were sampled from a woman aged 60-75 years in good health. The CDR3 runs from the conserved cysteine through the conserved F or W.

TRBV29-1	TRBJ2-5	CSVEAGGETQYF
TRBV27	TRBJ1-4	CASSPQSLSAKLFF
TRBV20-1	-	CRARWGAYEQYF
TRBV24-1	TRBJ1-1	CATSDEVGPIGAFF
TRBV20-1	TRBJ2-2	CSARDRSRWYTGELFF
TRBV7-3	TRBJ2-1	CASTLTGGGPSSYNEQFF
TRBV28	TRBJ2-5	CASNSDPRRETQYF
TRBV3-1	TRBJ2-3	CASSLRAPSGRTDTQYF
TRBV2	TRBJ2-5	CASTKSQETQYF
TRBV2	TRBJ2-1	CASSGGGTYNEQFF
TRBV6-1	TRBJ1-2	CASSEGQYGYTF
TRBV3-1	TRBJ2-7	CASSRPGSGGYEQYF
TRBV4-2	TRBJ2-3	CASILEPGGPTDTQYF
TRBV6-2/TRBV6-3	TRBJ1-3	CASSSTGQGINTIYF
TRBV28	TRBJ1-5	CASSLYGTGIQPQHF
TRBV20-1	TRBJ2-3	CSASGGITDTQYF
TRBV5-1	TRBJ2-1	CASSLTSGKHEQFF